This is a list of T cell receptor beta chains from one sample in a study of molecular identifiers for immune sequencing clone quantification. TCRdb ran MiXCR on the PCR reads and lists one entry per CDR3 protein. This table holds about 640,000 distinct CDR3 sequences, nearly 20% found once. The source material was naive CD8+ T cells from blood, with Jurkat cell RNA spiked in. These receptors all come from a human donor in good health. Some libraries in this study had Jurkat cell RNA spiked in. Both conserved end residues are part of each CDR3. D genes are given only for firm matches. Size tells how often a clone was seen (once, few, many) or the class of an expanded clone, and some rows leave it out.

j_gene: TRBJ2-1; v_gene: TRBV12-3/TRBV12-4; d_gene: NA; abundance: many; CDR3nt: TGTGCCAGCAGTTTAGATGGCGTCGCGCAGTTCTTC; CDR3aa: CASSLDGVAQFF
j_gene: TRBJ2-3; v_gene: TRBV7-8; d_gene: TRBD1; abundance: many; CDR3nt: TGTGCCAGCAGGCTATTCCCGGGGACAGGGGGTAGCACAGATACGCAGTATTTT; CDR3aa: CASRLFPGTGGSTDTQYF
j_gene: TRBJ2-5; v_gene: TRBV6-5; d_gene: NA; abundance: many; CDR3nt: TGTGCCAGCAGTTACTCGGGGGCAGACCAAGAGACCCAGTACTTC; CDR3aa: CASSYSGADQETQYF
j_gene: TRBJ1-6; v_gene: TRBV20-1; d_gene: TRBD1; abundance: many; CDR3nt: TGCAGTGCTAGTGGGACAGGGTACTCACCCCTCCACTTT; CDR3aa: CSASGTGYSPLHF
j_gene: TRBJ2-3; v_gene: TRBV27; d_gene: NA; abundance: many; CDR3nt: TGTGCCAGCAGTTTGCTAACGAGAGCAAGAAGGGGAGGCACAGATACGCAGTATTTT; CDR3aa: CASSLLTRARRGGTDTQYF
j_gene: TRBJ1-3; v_gene: TRBV28; d_gene: NA; abundance: NA; CDR3nt: TGTGCCAGCCTGAGCTCTGGAAACACCATATATTTT; CDR3aa: CASLSSGNTIYF
j_gene: TRBJ2-7; v_gene: TRBV7-9; d_gene: NA; abundance: many; CDR3nt: TGTGCCAGCAGCCCGCCTCAGGGGGGAACGTTCTCCTACGAGCAGTACTTC; CDR3aa: CASSPPQGGTFSYEQYF
j_gene: TRBJ2-5; v_gene: TRBV27; d_gene: NA; abundance: many; CDR3nt: TGTGCCAGCAGCCCGACAGGCCTTACCGAGACCCAGTACTTC; CDR3aa: CASSPTGLTETQYF
j_gene: TRBJ2-2; v_gene: TRBV3-1; d_gene: NA; abundance: few; CDR3nt: TGTGCCAGCAGCCCCCGGACGTTCGGGGAGCTGTTTTTT; CDR3aa: CASSPRTFGELFF
j_gene: TRBJ2-7; v_gene: TRBV19; d_gene: TRBD1; abundance: NA; CDR3nt: TGTGCCAGTAGTACTTGGACAGGTTTAAACTACGAGCGGTACTTC; CDR3aa: CASSTWTGLNYERYF
j_gene: TRBJ1-1; v_gene: TRBV7-9; d_gene: TRBD1; abundance: few; CDR3nt: TGTGCCAGCAGCTTAGAGTCCAGGGGGGACACTGAAGCTTTCTTT; CDR3aa: CASSLESRGDTEAFF
j_gene: TRBJ2-7; v_gene: TRBV3-1; d_gene: TRBD1; abundance: NA; CDR3nt: TGTGCCAGCACGTCGGACAGGTACGAGCAGTACTTC; CDR3aa: CASTSDRYEQYF
j_gene: TRBJ1-5; v_gene: TRBV3-1; d_gene: NA; abundance: many; CDR3nt: TGTGCCAGCAGCCAAGCAGGGGAGAGTAGCGTAAGCAATCAGCCCCAGCATTTT; CDR3aa: CASSQAGESSVSNQPQHF
j_gene: TRBJ2-2; v_gene: TRBV28; d_gene: NA; abundance: many; CDR3nt: TGTGCCAGCAGTTTGCGCATAAACACCGGGGAGCTGTTTTTT; CDR3aa: CASSLRINTGELFF
j_gene: TRBJ2-1; v_gene: TRBV2; d_gene: NA; abundance: many; CDR3nt: TGTGCCAGCCAGGCGGTCTCCTACAATGAGCAGTTCTTC; CDR3aa: CASQAVSYNEQFF
j_gene: TRBJ2-7; v_gene: TRBV6-1; d_gene: TRBD2; abundance: NA; CDR3nt: TGTGCCAGCGGGTGGCTAGCGGGAGGGATCGGTGAGCAGTACTTC; CDR3aa: CASGWLAGGIGEQYF
j_gene: TRBJ2-7; v_gene: TRBV7-9; d_gene: NA; abundance: many; CDR3nt: TGTGCCAGCAGCTTAGTCCGGGCGGGGTACGAGCAGTACTTC; CDR3aa: CASSLVRAGYEQYF
j_gene: TRBJ1-5; v_gene: TRBV6-5; d_gene: NA; abundance: NA; CDR3nt: TGTGCCAGCAGTTACGGGCAGGGAAGCAATCAGCCCCAGCATTTT; CDR3aa: CASSYGQGSNQPQHF
j_gene: TRBJ2-5; v_gene: TRBV7-2; d_gene: NA; abundance: many; CDR3nt: TGTGCCAGCAGCTTATCCCGACTACAAGAGACCCAGTACTTC; CDR3aa: CASSLSRLQETQYF
j_gene: TRBJ1-1; v_gene: TRBV19; d_gene: TRBD1; abundance: many; CDR3nt: TGTGCCAGTATGGTCCTTACAGGGGTGAACACTGAAGCTTTCTTT; CDR3aa: CASMVLTGVNTEAFF
j_gene: TRBJ2-7; v_gene: TRBV12-3/TRBV12-4; d_gene: NA; abundance: NA; CDR3nt: TGTGCCAGCGGGTGGGGCGGACCCGCGGACGAGCAGTACTTC; CDR3aa: CASGWGGPADEQYF
j_gene: TRBJ2-2; v_gene: TRBV5-4; d_gene: NA; abundance: NA; CDR3nt: TGTGCCTGCAGCTTGTATGTCGGGGAGCTGTTTTTT; CDR3aa: CACSLYVGELFF
j_gene: TRBJ1-2; v_gene: TRBV11-2; d_gene: NA; abundance: NA; CDR3nt: TGTGCCAGCAGCTTATTGGGCCAGGGAAGTGACTATGGCTACACCTTC; CDR3aa: CASSLLGQGSDYGYTF
j_gene: TRBJ2-3; v_gene: TRBV9; d_gene: NA; abundance: once; CDR3nt: TGTGCCAGCAGCGTAGGGACAGATGCGCAGTATTTT; CDR3aa: CASSVGTDAQYF
j_gene: TRBJ2-7; v_gene: TRBV27; d_gene: TRBD2; abundance: NA; CDR3nt: TGTGCCAGCAGTCCTCAAGCGGGAGGGCTCTCCTACGAGCAGTACTTC; CDR3aa: CASSPQAGGLSYEQYF
j_gene: TRBJ1-4; v_gene: TRBV7-9; d_gene: TRBD1; abundance: many; CDR3nt: TGTGCCAGCAGCTCCCAGAGGACAGGGGGCGAAAAACTGTTTTTT; CDR3aa: CASSSQRTGGEKLFF